This entry lists 19 T cell receptor beta chains sequenced from one sample in a study of blood T cells in healthy people across ages (dated by TCRdb to the mid-2010s). The library relied on 5' RACE. Sequencing relied on an Illumina HiSeq 2500. A second PCR of roughly 7 to 11 cycles was run with a J-beta primer mix and a sample-barcoded 5' primer. The public reads were reprocessed in TCRdb via fastp at Q25 and MiXCR, keeping in-frame beta chains. When rows share a CDR3 protein, they turn into one entry using the most common DNA and genes. The sample table shows hundreds of thousands of distinct CDR3 sequences, and about 50% are seen once. Together, the top ten hold about 13% of the sample. Input material: blood. The receptor source for this set is a woman over 75 in good health.

The chain is built from TRBV6-5 and TRBJ1-5; 9 bases align to TRBD1. Germline CDR1 reads MNHEY; CDR2 reads SVGAGI. V lost 5 bases, J lost 1 base, and 3 bases stayed unmatched. CDR3 length: 15 amino acids. For the CDR3, the DNA is TGTGCCAGCAGTCGGACAGGGGCGAGCAATCAGCCCCAGCATTTT. This encodes CASSRTGASNQPQHF.

Comment on this clonotype: This may be a read error: a much more frequent sequence differs by one nucleotide. The rearrangement uses TRBV20-1 and TRBJ2-5, with unresolved D. Trimming took off 3 bases at V and 1 base at J, with 15 bases between the two ends. Per the germline V gene, CDR1 is DFQATT and CDR2 is SNEGSKA (reference sequence). The CDR3 extends over 15 amino acids. CDR3 nucleotides: TGCAGTGCTAGGGAATCCACTGGCGGCCAAGAGACCCAGTACTTC. Its protein is CSARESTGGQETQYF.

This clonotype occurred once. Being one base from a much bigger clone, this may be a read error. This chain uses TRBV6-6 with TRBJ1-1, with D possibly being TRBD1 (6 bases). The CDR3 covers 15 residues. In germline, CDR1 is MNHNY, CDR2 SVGAGI (reference sequence). V was shortened by 4 bases and J by 4 bases, with 16 bases between the two germline ends. For the CDR3, the DNA is TGTGCCAGCAGTTCCCGTTGCAGGGGATTCACTGAAGCTTTCTTT. The encoded protein is CASSSRCRGFTEAFF.

This clonotype was seen a few times. V is TRBV12-3 or TRBV12-4 and J is TRBJ2-3, with 7 bases aligning to TRBD2. V lost 9 bases, J lost 4 bases, and 10 bases stayed unmatched. The CDR3 spans 14 residues. The CDR3 here is CASGTTMGSDTQYF. CDR3 in DNA: TGTGCCAGTGGGACTACAATGGGATCAGATACGCAGTATTTT.

The genes are TRBV7-2 and TRBJ2-6; D is unresolved. CDR1 is SGHTA and CDR2 is FQGNSA in the germline V gene. CDR3 size: 17 residues. Trimming shortened V by 0 bases and J by 4 bases, and 13 bases separated the two germline ends. The CDR3 sequence: CASSLAPGSVGANVLTF. CDR3 DNA: TGTGCCAGCAGCTTAGCCCCCGGGTCAGTCGGGGCCAACGTCCTGACTTTC. Supplemented by reference TRBV7-2 and TRBJ2-6, the full variable domain reads GAGVSQSPSNKVTEKGKDVELRCDPISGHTALYWYRQSLGQGLEFLIYFQGNSAPDKSGLPSDRFSAERTGGSVSTLTIQRTQQEDSAVYLCASSLAPGSVGANVLTFGAGSRLTVL.

This chain uses TRBV9 with TRBJ2-7; 10 bases map to TRBD2. The J call is uncertain, as TRBJ2-5 better fits the DNA end. The CDR3 totals 17 residues. Germline-derived CDR1 and CDR2 are SGDLS and YYNGEE. Written as DNA, the CDR3 is TGTGCCAGCAGCGCAGGACTAGCGGAACCCTCGGTAGAGACCCAGTACTTC. This translates into CASSAGLAEPSVETQYF.

V gene TRBV10-3 combines with J gene TRBJ1-2; no clear D gene. CDR3 length: 14 amino acids. The ends were cut back, 1 base at V and 1 base at J, with 7 bases in the middle. Germline V CDR1 and CDR2: ENHRY, SYGVKD. The CDR3 DNA sequence: TGTGCCATCAGTGAGTGGGTCAGTAACTATGGCTACACCTTC. This gives the protein CAISEWVSNYGYTF.

Worth noting for this clonotype: A much larger clone is a single base away; this may be a read error. The genes are TRBV6-6 and TRBJ2-1; 7 bases align to TRBD2. This CDR3 is 15 amino acids long. J was trimmed by 6 bases and V by 8 bases; bases with no gene match: 13. Germline V gene lookup returns CDR1 MNHNY and CDR2 SVGAGI (reference sequence). CDR3 amino acids: CASGGASGVLNEQFF. CDR3 nucleotide sequence: TGTGCCAGCGGAGGAGCCAGCGGGGTCCTCAATGAGCAGTTCTTC.

This clonotype was found many times. This could be a read error, since a much larger clone is one nucleotide away. J is TRBJ2-7 and V is TRBV30; D gene ambiguous. The CDR3 has 14 residues. V was pared by 4 bases and J by 0 bases, with 13 bases between. The germline CDR1 and CDR2 sequences are GTSNPN and SVGIG (reference sequence). DNA for the CDR3: TGTGCCTGGACCCCCCGTGGCAGCTCCTACGAGCAGTACTTC. This translates into CAWTPRGSSYEQYF.

This clonotype was seen a handful of times. The chain links TRBV27 to TRBJ2-1; no firm D call. Germline values: CDR1 MNHEY, CDR2 SMNVEV (reference sequence). There are 12 residues in the CDR3. V lost 10 bases, J lost 4 bases, and 11 bases lay in between. CDR3 sequence: CATFAAYNEQFF. CDR3 in DNA: TGTGCCACTTTCGCAGCGTACAATGAGCAGTTCTTC.

This clonotype was recorded many times. The CDR3 DNA sequence: TGTGCCATCAGTGAGAACAGGCGGTCCGAGCAGTACTTC. This gives the protein CAISENRRSEQYF. This chain joins TRBV10-3 and TRBJ2-7; D is perhaps TRBD1 (5 bases). The ends were cut back, 2 bases at V and 6 bases at J, with 11 bases in the middle. The germline V gene encodes CDR1 ENHRY and CDR2 SYGVKD. CDR3 length: 13 amino acids.

This clonotype was recorded a few times. This rearrangement joins TRBV3-1 to TRBJ2-1; the D gene is possibly TRBD2 (6 bases). CDR3 length: 14 residues. CDR1 LGHDT and CDR2 YNNKEL come from the germline V gene (reference sequence). V gave up 5 bases and J gave up 6 bases, with 14 bases separating them. The DNA for the CDR3 is TGTGCCAGCAGCTTTGGCGGGACCCCCAATGAGCAGTTCTTC. It translates to CASSFGGTPNEQFF.

This clonotype was detected a few times. The chain joins TRBV12-3 or TRBV12-4 to TRBJ2-5; 8 bases are shared with TRBD1. This CDR3 has 16 amino acids. V shed 6 bases and J 7 bases; nucleotides not matched to a gene: 16. The CDR3 reads CASSPFTGGLGVTQYF. The CDR3 DNA reads TGTGCCAGCAGCCCCTTTACAGGGGGACTCGGTGTGACCCAGTACTTC.

This clonotype was picked up a small number of times. The V gene is TRBV20-1, the J gene TRBJ1-5; the match to TRBD1 covers 8 bases. Germline loops: CDR1 DFQATT, CDR2 SNEGSKA (reference sequence). This CDR3 region has 15 residues. V lost 6 bases to trimming and J lost 3 bases; unmatched junction nucleotides: 10. The CDR3 nucleotides read TGCAGTGCCCACAAGCGGACAGGGACCAATCAGCCCCAGCATTTT. Residues: CSAHKRTGTNQPQHF.

The table lists this clonotype with a few counts. The rearrangement links TRBV7-8 to TRBJ1-4; no clear D. The germline V gene encodes CDR1 SGHVS and CDR2 FQNEAQ. V dropped 2 bases and J dropped 0 bases, with 10 bases sitting between them. The CDR3 is 16 residues long. The CDR3 nucleotides are TGTGCCAGCAGCTTAAGACCGCAATCAACTAATGAAAAACTGTTTTTT. Encoded protein: CASSLRPQSTNEKLFF.

The chain combines TRBV4-3 with TRBJ2-6; 7 bases match TRBD1. Trimming at V came to 3 bases and at J to 0 bases, leaving 5 bases not matched to a gene. This CDR3 is 17 amino acids long. Germline V gene sequence: CDR1 LGHNA, CDR2 YSLEER. CDR3 in amino acids: CASSHSGTASGANVLTF. The CDR3, as DNA: TGCGCCAGCAGCCACTCCGGGACAGCCTCTGGGGCCAACGTCCTGACTTTC.

The rearrangement links TRBV5-1 to TRBJ2-3, with D possibly being TRBD1 (5 bases). The germline CDR1 and CDR2 sequences are SGHRS and YFSETQ. The CDR3 is 14 residues long. Trimming took off 3 bases at V and 2 bases at J, with 10 bases between the two ends. CDR3 sequence reads: CASSYRTLTDTQYF. The CDR3 DNA follows: TGCGCCAGCAGCTACAGGACCCTCACAGATACGCAGTATTTT.

About this clonotype itself: No conserved phenylalanine or tryptophan is present at the end of the CDR3, so a read error is the likely explanation. The rearrangement links TRBV7-9 to TRBJ1-2, with a weak D call TRBD1 (5 bases). Per germline, CDR1 SEHNR and CDR2 FQNEAQ (reference sequence). The length of the CDR3 is 13 residues. The germline V and J ends were trimmed by 6 bases and 2 bases, with 10 bases remaining between them. The CDR3 loop is CASSPEGNYGYTL. The CDR3 bases are TGTGCCAGCAGTCCCGAGGGGAACTATGGCTACACCTTA.

The chain has TRBV6-5 and TRBJ2-2; D gene uncertain. Looked up from germline, CDR1 is MNHEY and CDR2 is SVGAGI. This CDR3 is built from 16 residues. V was cut by 2 bases and J by 4 bases, with 14 bases left in between. The CDR3 loop is CASSYGVARSTGELFF. CDR3 DNA: TGTGCCAGCAGTTACGGGGTTGCTAGGAGCACCGGGGAGCTGTTTTTT.